Listed below are T cell receptor beta chains from one sample, sequenced in a study of blood T cell repertoires in COVID-19. This table comes from immunoSEQ multiplex PCR, and its TCRdb copy is limited to in-frame clones, with some not included. The sample contains 90,000 to 100,000 clones, 84% of which appear only once. The sequencing sample was made of peripheral blood. The origin of the receptors is an older woman with acute or convalescent COVID-19. Both conserved end residues are part of each CDR3. The D gene is left open where the match is weak. The listing skips clone size in some rows; elsewhere it reads once, few, many or a size class.

d_call j_call clone_size v_call cdr3_aa cdr3_nt
- TRBJ1-2 - TRBV2 CASSEGGGYYGYTF TGTGCCAGCAGTGAAGGAGGAGGCTACTATGGCTACACCTTC
- TRBJ2-7 few TRBV9 CASSVGTVSYEQYF TGTGCCAGCAGCGTAGGGACAGTCTCCTACGAGCAGTACTTC
- TRBJ2-5 - TRBV12-2 CASRPPPGELQETQYF TGTGCAAGTCGCCCCCCTCCGGGGGAACTCCAAGAGACCCAGTACTTC
- TRBJ1-5 - TRBV19 CASSMVGHNQPQHF TGTGCCAGTAGTATGGTGGGACACAATCAGCCCCAGCATTTT
TRBD2 TRBJ2-3 few TRBV4-1 CASRGGPATDTQYF TGCGCCAGCCGCGGGGGTCCAGCCACAGATACGCAGTATTTT
- TRBJ1-5 - TRBV6-1 CASSEGGQPQHF TGTGCCAGCAGTGAGGGGGGTCAGCCCCAGCATTTT
- TRBJ1-2 once TRBV3-1/TRBV3-2 CASSLRGAGANYGYTF TGTGCCAGCAGTCTCCGGGGAGCGGGAGCTAACTATGGCTACACCTTC
- TRBJ1-1 - TRBV27 CASSYSAANTEAFF TGTGCCAGCAGTTATAGTGCGGCGAACACTGAAGCTTTCTTT
- TRBJ1-1 - TRBV20-1 CSASEVPEAFF TGCAGTGCTAGTGAGGTACCCGAGGCTTTCTTT
- TRBJ1-6 - TRBV11-3 CASSLSLGGANSPLHF TGTGCCAGCAGCTTAAGTTTGGGTGGAGCAAATTCACCCCTCCACTTT
- TRBJ1-5 - TRBV29-1 CSVSTGVNQPQHF TGCAGCGTTTCGACAGGCGTTAATCAGCCCCAGCATTTT
TRBD1 TRBJ2-3 - TRBV6-6 CASNLRQGEADTQYF TGTGCCAGCAACCTCAGACAGGGTGAGGCAGATACGCAGTATTTT
- TRBJ1-1 - TRBV21-1 CASSARRRGRSTEAFF TGTGCCAGCAGCGCCCGGAGGAGAGGGAGGTCCACTGAAGCTTTCTTT
- TRBJ1-5 - TRBV30 CAWSPRGNQPQHF TGTGCCTGGAGTCCCAGGGGAAATCAGCCCCAGCATTTT
- TRBJ1-4 - TRBV5-1 CASSVGAGREKLFF TGCGCCAGCAGCGTCGGAGCGGGACGTGAAAAACTGTTTTTT
TRBD1 TRBJ2-7 - TRBV5-4 CASSYRTGESYEQYF TGTGCCAGCAGCTACCGGACAGGGGAATCGTACGAGCAGTACTTC
- TRBJ1-6 - TRBV7-9 CASSLDEGSPLHF TGTGCCAGCAGCTTAGACGAGGGTTCACCCCTCCACTTT
TRBD2 TRBJ2-1 - TRBV5-1 CASSFFPRLAGQRSYNEQFF TGCGCCAGCAGCTTCTTCCCCCGACTAGCGGGACAACGCTCCTACAATGAGCAGTTCTTC
- TRBJ2-5 - TRBV2 CASSEGLPETQYF TGTGCCAGCAGTGAAGGTCTACCGGAGACCCAGTACTTC
- TRBJ1-2 - TRBV7-8 CASSLSRRDGYTF TGTGCCAGCAGCCTCTCAAGACGGGATGGCTACACCTTC
TRBD2 TRBJ2-5 - TRBV2 CASQKTSGGARETQYF TGTGCCAGCCAGAAGACTAGCGGGGGGGCCAGAGAGACCCAGTACTTC
- TRBJ1-6 few TRBV7-3 CASSLGETNSPLHF TGTGCCAGCAGCTTAGGGGAGACGAATTCACCCCTCCACTTT
- TRBJ2-4 - TRBV5-4 CASSLGPREVAKNIQYF TGTGCCAGCAGCTTGGGCCCGAGGGAAGTCGCCAAAAACATTCAGTACTTC
- TRBJ2-7 - TRBV9 CASSVDQVPGEQYF TGTGCCAGCAGCGTAGACCAGGTCCCGGGAGAGCAGTACTTC
TRBD1 TRBJ1-2 - TRBV27 CASSTGGFGYTF TGTGCCAGCAGCACAGGGGGCTTTGGCTACACCTTC
- TRBJ1-6 few TRBV28 CASGDREIHNSPLHF TGTGCCAGCGGCGATCGGGAGATTCATAATTCACCCCTCCACTTT
TRBD1 TRBJ1-4 - TRBV7-2 CASSFGQGGTNEKLFF TGTGCCAGCAGCTTCGGACAGGGGGGAACTAATGAAAAACTGTTTTTT
- TRBJ2-3 - TRBV15 CATSDGLLGTDTQYF TGTGCCACCAGCGACGGCTTGCTAGGAACAGATACGCAGTATTTT
TRBD1 TRBJ2-7 few TRBV11-2 CASSPLGGQGSYEQYF TGTGCCAGCAGCCCCCTGGGGGGACAGGGGAGTTACGAGCAGTACTTC
TRBD2 TRBJ2-7 many TRBV2 CASSEALGRGNSYEQYF TGTGCCAGCAGTGAAGCGTTGGGGCGGGGGAACTCCTACGAGCAGTACTTC
- TRBJ1-5 - TRBV2 CASSVATGSNQPQHF TGTGCCAGCAGTGTGGCCACAGGAAGCAATCAGCCCCAGCATTTT
- TRBJ2-1 - TRBV5-1 CASSLDRGGEQFF TGCGCCAGCAGCTTAGATCGAGGGGGTGAGCAGTTCTTC
TRBD1 TRBJ2-1 - TRBV15 CATSRGWDGQGGYNEQFF TGTGCCACCAGCAGAGGATGGGATGGACAGGGGGGATACAATGAGCAGTTCTTC
- TRBJ1-1 - TRBV11-2 CASSLDRDGPEAFF TGTGCCAGCAGCTTAGACAGGGATGGCCCTGAAGCTTTCTTT
TRBD1 TRBJ1-1 - TRBV27 CASSPTLPGTGYTEAFF TGTGCCAGCAGTCCCACCCTTCCCGGGACAGGCTACACTGAAGCTTTCTTT
TRBD1 TRBJ1-5 - TRBV19 CASKGQGVISNQPQHF TGTGCCAGTAAAGGTCAGGGGGTTATTAGCAATCAGCCCCAGCATTTT
TRBD2 TRBJ2-1 - TRBV25-1 CASSEGGVRGGPEQFF TGTGCCAGCAGTGAGGGAGGCGTACGGGGGGGCCCCGAGCAGTTCTTC
- TRBJ1-1 - TRBV10-2 CASRKQVNTEAFF TGCGCCAGCCGTAAACAGGTGAACACTGAAGCTTTCTTT
TRBD1 TRBJ1-2 - TRBV9 CASSAVDQGVGGYTF TGTGCCAGCAGCGCCGTCGACCAGGGGGTGGGTGGCTACACCTTC
TRBD1 TRBJ1-2 - TRBV28 CASSLGTGASYGYTF TGTGCCAGCAGTTTAGGGACAGGGGCGAGCTATGGCTACACCTTC
- TRBJ1-5 - TRBV18 CASSPTTANSNQPQHF TGTGCCAGCTCACCAACGACAGCCAATAGCAATCAGCCCCAGCATTTT
- TRBJ1-1 - TRBV14 CASSFVGRGTEAFF TGTGCCAGCTCCTTTGTTGGGAGGGGCACTGAAGCTTTCTTT
- TRBJ2-7 - TRBV7-9 CASSLARAWEQYF TGTGCCAGCAGCTTAGCGAGGGCTTGGGAGCAGTACTTC
- TRBJ1-1 - TRBV11-3 CASSYSRNTEAFF TGTGCCAGCAGTTATAGCCGGAACACTGAAGCTTTCTTT
- TRBJ1-2 once TRBV4-3 CASSQVGSYGYTF TGCGCCAGCAGCCAAGTCGGGTCCTATGGCTACACCTTC
TRBD2 TRBJ2-1 - TRBV29-1 CSVEGRGAHNEQFF TGCAGCGTTGAGGGGCGGGGGGCCCACAATGAGCAGTTCTTC
TRBD1 TRBJ1-2 once TRBV27 CASSKASVWGQGGYTF TGTGCCAGCAGCAAAGCGTCTGTCTGGGGACAGGGAGGCTACACCTTC
- TRBJ1-1 once TRBV4-2 CASSRGQQNTEAFF TGTGCCAGCAGCCGCGGGCAGCAGAACACTGAAGCTTTCTTT
TRBD2 TRBJ2-1 - TRBV7-9 CASGRGDYNEQFF TGTGCCAGCGGGCGGGGGGACTACAATGAGCAGTTCTTC
- TRBJ1-3 - TRBV11-3 CASSLGPSSGNTIYF TGTGCCAGCAGCTTAGGGCCTAGTTCTGGAAACACCATATATTTT
- TRBJ2-7 - TRBV28 CACSPRGSSSYEQYF TGTGCCTGCAGTCCTCGGGGGTCGTCCTCCTACGAGCAGTACTTC
TRBD2 TRBJ2-4 - TRBV7-3 CASSLRGPSGGQNIQYF TGTGCCAGCAGCTTAAGGGGGCCTAGCGGGGGCCAAAACATTCAGTACTTC
- TRBJ1-2 - TRBV28 CASSLSFSYTF TGTGCCAGCAGTTTATCTTTCTCCTACACCTTC
TRBD1 TRBJ1-2 - TRBV19 CASSLLGGKTNYGYTF TGTGCCAGTAGCCTCCTAGGGGGCAAGACTAACTATGGCTACACCTTC
TRBD1 TRBJ1-2 - TRBV7-8 CASSLVGGPSNYGYTF TGTGCCAGCAGCTTAGTAGGGGGCCCCTCTAACTATGGCTACACCTTC